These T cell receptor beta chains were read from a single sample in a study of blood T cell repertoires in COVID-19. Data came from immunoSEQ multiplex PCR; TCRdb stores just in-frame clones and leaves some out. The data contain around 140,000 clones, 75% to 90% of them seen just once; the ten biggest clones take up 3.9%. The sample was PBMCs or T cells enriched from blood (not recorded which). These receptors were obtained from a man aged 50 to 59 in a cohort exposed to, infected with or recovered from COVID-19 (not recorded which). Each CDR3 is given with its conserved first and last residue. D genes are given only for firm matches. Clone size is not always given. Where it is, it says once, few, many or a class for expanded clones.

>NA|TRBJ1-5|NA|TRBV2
TGTGCCAGCAGTGAGGTGGTTCGTGCAGCCCAGCATTTT
CASSEVVRAAQHF
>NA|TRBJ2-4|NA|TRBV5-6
TGTGCCAGCAGCTTGGGGGCCGGGGTGGACATTCAGTACTTC
CASSLGAGVDIQYF
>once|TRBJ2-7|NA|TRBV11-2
TGTGCCAGCAGCTTACCCCCGGTGGGAGGACCTACCCCCTACGAGCAGTACTTC
CASSLPPVGGPTPYEQYF
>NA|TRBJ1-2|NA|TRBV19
TGTGCCAGTAGTAGGGGGCGGGCCCCTAACTATGGCTACACCTTC
CASSRGRAPNYGYTF
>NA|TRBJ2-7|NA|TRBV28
TGTGCCAGCAGCCTTGGGCTAGTTCGCAACGGGGACGAGCAGTACTTC
CASSLGLVRNGDEQYF
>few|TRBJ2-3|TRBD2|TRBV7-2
TGTGCCAGCAGCTTAAAGCGGGGGAGGGGTTACACAGATACGCAGTATTTT
CASSLKRGRGYTDTQYF
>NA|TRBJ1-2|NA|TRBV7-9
TGTGCCAGCAGCTTAGGCGGAGCATATGGCTACACCTTC
CASSLGGAYGYTF
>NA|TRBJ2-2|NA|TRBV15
TGTGCCACCAGCAGAGATCCTCTAGTTGGCGGGGAGCTGTTTTTT
CATSRDPLVGGELFF
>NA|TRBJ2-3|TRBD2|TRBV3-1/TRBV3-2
TGTGCCAGCAGCCCAGGACTAGCGGGAGCCCCAGATACGCAGTATTTT
CASSPGLAGAPDTQYF
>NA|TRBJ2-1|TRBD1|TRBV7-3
TGTGCCAGCAGCCCAGGGACAGGGAGCTCCTACAATGAGCAGTTCTTC
CASSPGTGSSYNEQFF
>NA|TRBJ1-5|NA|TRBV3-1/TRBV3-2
TGTGCCAGCAGCCTATCCAATCAGCCCCAGCATTTT
CASSLSNQPQHF
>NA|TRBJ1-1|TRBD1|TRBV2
TGTGCCAGCAGCCTGACAGGGGTTCGCACTGAAGCTTTCTTT
CASSLTGVRTEAFF
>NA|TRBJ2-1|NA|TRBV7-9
TGTGCCAGCAGCTTCGGAGAAATTTCTAGCGTCCTGTTCTACAATGAGCAGTTCTTC
CASSFGEISSVLFYNEQFF
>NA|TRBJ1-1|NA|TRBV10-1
TGCGCCAGCAGTGAGTCGAGAGTAGCAGGGGACGCTGAAGCTTTCTTT
CASSESRVAGDAEAFF
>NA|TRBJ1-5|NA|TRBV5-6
TGTGCCAGCAGCTTGAGATCAGGGAGCAATCAGCCCCAGCATTTT
CASSLRSGSNQPQHF
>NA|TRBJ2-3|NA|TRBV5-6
TGTGCCAGCAGCTTGGAGGGGCGCACAGATACGCAGTATTTT
CASSLEGRTDTQYF
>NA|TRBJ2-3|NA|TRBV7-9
TGTGCCAGCAGCTTAGTAAGGGGCTTTGAGACGCAGTATTTT
CASSLVRGFETQYF
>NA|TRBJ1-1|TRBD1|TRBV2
TGTGCCAGCACCCGGGACAGCGGCACTGAAGCTTTCTTT
CASTRDSGTEAFF
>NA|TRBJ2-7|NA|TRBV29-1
TGCAGCGTTGTAGAGACAGTTTCCTACGAGCAGTACTTC
CSVVETVSYEQYF
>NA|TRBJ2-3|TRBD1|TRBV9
TGTGCCAGCGCCGGGACAGGGTATGTAGATACGCAGTATTTT
CASAGTGYVDTQYF
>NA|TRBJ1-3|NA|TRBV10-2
TGCGCCAGCAGTCCACAGGGTTTTGGAAACACCATATATTTT
CASSPQGFGNTIYF
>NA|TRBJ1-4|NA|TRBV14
TGTGCCAGCAGCCAAGAAAGGGGCCCAGGGAAAGGCGAAAAACTGTTTTTT
CASSQERGPGKGEKLFF
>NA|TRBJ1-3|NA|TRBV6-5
TGTGCCGCGGTAGGGGTGGCTGGAAACACCATATATTTT
CAAVGVAGNTIYF
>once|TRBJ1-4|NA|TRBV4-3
TGCGCCAGCAGCCAACAAGAGGGCTCTGAAAAACTGTTTTTT
CASSQQEGSEKLFF
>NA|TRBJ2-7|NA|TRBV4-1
TGCGCCAGCAGCCAAGACCAACAGACTAGCTCCTACGAGCAGTACTTC
CASSQDQQTSSYEQYF
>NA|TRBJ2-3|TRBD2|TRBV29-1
TGCAGCGTTGAATTCCCAGCGGGGACCACAGATACGCAGTATTTT
CSVEFPAGTTDTQYF
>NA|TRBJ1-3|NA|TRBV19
TGTGCCAGTATACGGCAGGGAGGCAACACCATATATTTT
CASIRQGGNTIYF
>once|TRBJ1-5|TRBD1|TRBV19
TGTGCCAGTAGTATTTCAGGGGGCGGTCAGCCCCAGCATTTT
CASSISGGGQPQHF
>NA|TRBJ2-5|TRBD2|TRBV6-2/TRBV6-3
TGTGCCAGCAGTTACCAGCGGGGGGAAGAGACCCAGTACTTC
CASSYQRGEETQYF
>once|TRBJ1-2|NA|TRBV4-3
TGCGCCAGCAGCTCCTTAACAGGGTCATTGAACTATGGCTACACCTTC
CASSSLTGSLNYGYTF
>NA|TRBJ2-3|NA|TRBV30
TGTGCCTGGAGTCCGCCAACCGGGGTCGGTTCAGATACGCAGTATTTT
CAWSPPTGVGSDTQYF
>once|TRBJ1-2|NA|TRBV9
TGTGCCAGCAGCGTAGCTGCACAGGCTGGTGGCTACACCTTC
CASSVAAQAGGYTF
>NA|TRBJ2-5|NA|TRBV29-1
TGCAGCGTTGGGACAACCATTCAAGAGACCCAGTACTTC
CSVGTTIQETQYF
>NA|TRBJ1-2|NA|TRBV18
TGTGCCAGCTCACCGACCGGGGAGGCTTATGGCTACACCTTC
CASSPTGEAYGYTF
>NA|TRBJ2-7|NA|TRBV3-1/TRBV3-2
TGTGCCAGCAGCTTAAACTACGAGCAGTACTTC
CASSLNYEQYF
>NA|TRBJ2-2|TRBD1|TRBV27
TGTGCCAGCAGCTTCGGGACAGGGGGCACCGGGGAGCTGTTTTTT
CASSFGTGGTGELFF
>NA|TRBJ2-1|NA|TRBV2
TGTGCCAATCGACTAGACTCTTACAATGAGCAGTTCTTC
CANRLDSYNEQFF